Listed here are 13 T cell receptor beta chains from one sample, sequenced in a study of cytomegalovirus exposure and HLA in healthy donors. The PCR used 60 Vbeta and 13 Jbeta primers. Clones were read by immunoSEQ multiplex PCR, and TCRdb kept only the in-frame ones, dropping some. The data contain 130,000 or so clones, around 80% of them singletons. What was sequenced was PBMCs. These receptors originate from a woman aged 40 to 49 in good health and CMV-seronegative.

This chain links TRBV6-5 with TRBJ2-5; weak D call: TRBD1 (5 bases). This CDR3 has 14 residues. With 3 bases removed from V and 2 bases from J, the gap between germline ends came to 10 bases. Per the germline V gene, CDR1 is MNHEY and CDR2 is SVGAGI. In DNA, the CDR3 is TGTGCCAGCAGTTATCTGGACAATCAAGAGACCCAGTACTTC. Encoded protein: CASSYLDNQETQYF.

The chain recombines TRBV6-1 with TRBJ2-1, with D unresolved. The germline V and J ends were trimmed by 2 bases and 10 bases, with 9 bases remaining between them. CDR3 length equals 12 residues. The germline gives CDR1 MNHNS, CDR2 SASEGT. The CDR3 bases are TGTGCCAGCAGTGAAAAATTTCGGGAGCAGTTCTTC. Encoded protein: CASSEKFREQFF.

J is TRBJ2-7 and V is TRBV19; D is possibly TRBD1 (5 bases). This CDR3 has 13 amino acids. Germline loops: CDR1 LNHDA, CDR2 SQIVND (reference sequence). V lost 5 bases and J 1 base, leaving 9 bases between the germline ends. CDR3 DNA sequence: TGTGCCAGTAGTGCCGACAGTTCCTACGAGCAGTACTTC. Protein product: CASSADSSYEQYF.

This chain uses TRBV7-2 with TRBJ1-1; D perhaps matches TRBD1 (6 bases). The CDR3 runs 13 residues. Germline V gives CDR1 SGHTA, CDR2 FQGNSA. Trimming shortened V by 0 bases and J by 8 bases, and 10 bases separated the two germline ends. This CDR3 is CASSLAGQREAFF. The CDR3 DNA reads TGTGCCAGCAGCTTAGCCGGACAGAGGGAAGCTTTCTTT.

J is TRBJ2-7 and V is TRBV13; tentatively, D is TRBD2 (5 bases). V was shortened by 3 bases and J by 2 bases, with 8 bases between the two germline ends. Germline CDR1 PRHDT, CDR2 FYEKMQ (reference sequence). This CDR3 is built from 13 residues. DNA of the CDR3: TGTGCCAGCAGCTTCGGGGTCCCCTACGAGCAGTACTTC. As protein: CASSFGVPYEQYF. The full variable domain, with the rest looked up from reference TRBV13 and TRBJ2-7, is AAGVIQSPRHLIKEKRETATLKCYPIPRHDTVYWYQQGPGQDPQFLISFYEKMQSDKGSIPDRFSAQQFSDYHSELNMSSLELGDSALYFCASSFGVPYEQYFGPGTRLTVT.

V usage is TRBV2 and J usage is TRBJ2-1; 9 bases fit TRBD1. J lost 8 bases, V lost 6 bases, and 5 bases had no gene match. Germline V gene lookup returns CDR1 SNHLY and CDR2 FYNNEI. The CDR3 runs 13 residues. The CDR3 sequence: CASRRDREHEQFF. CDR3 in DNA: TGTGCCAGCAGGCGGGACAGGGAGCATGAGCAGTTCTTC.

This clone has a single count. The V and J genes are TRBV9 and TRBJ1-1, with D possibly being TRBD1 (5 bases). CDR1 SGDLS and CDR2 YYNGEE come from the germline V gene. With 0 bases removed from V and 1 base from J, the gap between germline ends came to 16 bases. The CDR3 length is 17 residues. The CDR3 DNA reads as TGTGCCAGCAGCGTAGCTACGGCGGGGCGGACGAACACTGAAGCTTTCTTT. Its protein is CASSVATAGRTNTEAFF.

This clone was picked up one time. The chain links TRBV7-3 to TRBJ2-3, with D perhaps TRBD2 (5 bases). V shed 2 bases and J shed 6 bases, with 9 bases lying between them. The germline gives CDR1 SGHTA, CDR2 FQGTGA. The CDR3 runs to 13 residues. The CDR3 DNA reads TGTGCCAGCAGCTTACTCGGGGTGGATACGCAGTATTTT. Translating it yields CASSLLGVDTQYF.

J is TRBJ2-1 and V is TRBV7-3, with TRBD2 identical over 7 bases. CDR3 length: 15 residues. The germline V gene encodes CDR1 SGHTA and CDR2 FQGTGA. Trimming cost V 6 bases and J 5 bases; bases outside gene matches: 10. CDR3 bases: TGTGCCAGCAGTTATACCGGGACTACCAACAATGAGCAGTTCTTC. Amino acid sequence: CASSYTGTTNNEQFF.

The genes are TRBV6-6 and TRBJ1-2, with 8 bases lining up with TRBD1. The germline V gene encodes CDR1 MNHNY and CDR2 SVGAGI (reference sequence). The CDR3 loop spans 14 amino acids. J was trimmed by 5 bases and V by 6 bases; bases with no gene match: 8. CDR3 nucleotides: TGTGCCAGCAGACCCAGGGACAGGCGGTATGGCTACACCTTC. Protein: CASRPRDRRYGYTF.

The chain joins TRBV29-1 to TRBJ1-1; D gene uncertain. V lost 5 bases and J lost 0, with 10 bases in between. The CDR3 contains 13 residues. Germline loops: CDR1 SQVTM, CDR2 ANQGSEA. The CDR3 DNA is TGCAGCGTTCGACCACTATTGAACACTGAAGCTTTCTTT. The encoded protein is CSVRPLLNTEAFF.

The chain combines TRBV9 with TRBJ2-1, with 8 nucleotides matching TRBD2. V was pared by 3 bases and J by 4 bases, with 12 bases of the junction left unmatched. From germline, CDR1 is SGDLS and CDR2 YYNGEE. This CDR3 is built from 17 residues. CDR3 DNA sequence: TGTGCCAGCAGCGGATCTTTAGCGGGACAATTTTACAATGAGCAGTTCTTC. Its protein product is CASSGSLAGQFYNEQFF. The full variable domain, its missing parts supplied by reference TRBV9 and TRBJ2-1, is DSGVTQTPKHLITATGQRVTLRCSPRSGDLSVYWYQQSLDQGLQFLIQYYNGEERAKGNILERFSAQQFPDLHSELNLSSLELGDSALYFCASSGSLAGQFYNEQFFGPGTRLTVL.

This clone was seen a handful of times. The V gene is TRBV4-2, the J gene TRBJ2-7; TRBD2 matches 7 bases. V shed 1 base, J shed 0 bases, and the junction held 3 bases outside the gene matches. The length of the CDR3 is 15 residues. Germline CDR1 LGHNA, CDR2 YNFKEQ. The CDR3 spells CASSQVGGNSYEQYF. In nucleotides, the CDR3 is TGTGCCAGCAGCCAAGTGGGGGGGAACTCCTACGAGCAGTACTTC.